The sequence of this T cell receptor beta chain was determined in a study of monozygotic twins with inflammatory bowel disease. Whole blood served as the source of total RNA, and no T cell sorting took place. Germline assignment: CDR1 ENHRY and CDR2 SYGVKD. The CDR3 is 15 residues long. From its re-call of the 5' RACE reads, TCRdb lists each CDR3 protein once, without DNA. The data include some 330,000 distinct CDR3 sequences; the top ten clones carry 5.6%. The J gene is TRBJ1-6, the V gene TRBV10-3. Material for sequencing was blood. This sequence originates from a human donor with ulcerative colitis or Crohn's disease, or a healthy co-twin of an affected twin (not recorded which). CDR3 protein: CAISDRDCSNSPLHF.